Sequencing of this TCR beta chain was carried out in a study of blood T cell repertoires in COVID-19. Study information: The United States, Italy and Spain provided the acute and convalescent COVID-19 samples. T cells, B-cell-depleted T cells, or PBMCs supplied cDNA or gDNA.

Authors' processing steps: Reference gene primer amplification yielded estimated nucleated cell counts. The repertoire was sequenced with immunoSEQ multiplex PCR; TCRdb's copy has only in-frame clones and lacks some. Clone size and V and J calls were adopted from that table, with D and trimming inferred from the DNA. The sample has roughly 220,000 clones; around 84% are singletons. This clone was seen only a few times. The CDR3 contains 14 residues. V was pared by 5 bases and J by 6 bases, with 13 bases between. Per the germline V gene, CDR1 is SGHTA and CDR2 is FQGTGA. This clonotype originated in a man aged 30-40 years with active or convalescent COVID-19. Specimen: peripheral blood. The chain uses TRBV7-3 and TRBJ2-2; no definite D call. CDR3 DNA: TGTGCCAGCAGCCCTTGGGCCCCAGCCGGGGAGCTGTTTTTT. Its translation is CASSPWAPAGELFF.